This record looks at one TCR beta chain sequence and its context. Its antigen remains unidentified. The input lacks base qualities; no much larger clone sits a single base away. These data originate in a study of PD-1 blockade in classical Hodgkin lymphoma (TCRdb year 2020). In terms of the full investigation: Nivolumab dosing was 3 mg/kg intravenously every 2 weeks, continuing until either disease progression or unacceptable toxicity. A peripheral blood immune signature of response to PD-1 blockade in classical Hodgkin lymphoma was defined using TCR beta sequencing and CyTOF. The research as a whole found: Baseline TCR diversity was reported to be lower in newly diagnosed patients than in healthy donors, and even lower in relapsed/refractory patients. CD4+ but not CD8+ TCR diversity rose significantly by C4D1 (p=0.0027 vs p=0.16), most apparent in complete responders (p=0.02). Lower diversity was seen in patients whose nivolumab began less than 1 year after ASCT, and these patients were left out of later analyses so that immune reconstitution would not confound the results. Trial patients achieving complete response had baseline diversity similar to newly diagnosed patients, whereas partial responders and progressors had significantly lower diversity. The study covered only a single clinical trial cohort, and the causes of the repertoire differences, possibly disease activity or prior therapy, were still not defined.

What this sample's time point label stands for: cycle 2 day 1 (C2D1) of nivolumab. Every trial patient had relapsed after autologous stem cell transplantation, and cohorts A, B and C differed in prior brentuximab vedotin exposure. A total of 56 patients with relapsed/refractory classical Hodgkin lymphoma made up the trial cohort, and each patient's best overall response was complete response, partial response or progressive disease. Trial patients were treated with single-agent nivolumab in the multi-cohort phase II CheckMate 205 trial. Best overall response was determined by an independent review committee according to the 2007 International Working Group response criteria. Trial PBMCs were obtained immediately prior to nivolumab initiation (C1D1) and on therapy at cycle 2 day 1 and cycle 4 day 1. Peripheral blood was collected in 8 mL Vacutainer Cell Preparation Tubes, from which PBMCs were isolated by centrifugation and then cryopreserved.

From its cysteine to its phenylalanine, the CDR3 spans 14 amino acids. Only the CDR3 part of the read is kept: 42 bases, read in frame from the first base. Trimming at the junction amounts to 4 bases on V and 3 bases on J, and the germline ends lie 13 bases apart. The germline V gene yields MGHRA for CDR1 and YSYEKL for CDR2. The Qiagen DNeasy kit was used to extract genomic DNA both from unsorted PBMCs and from the negatively selected CD4+ and CD8+ fractions. Amplification of TCR beta CDR3 regions was done by immunoSEQ multiplex PCR with primers that anneal to V and J segments. A synthetic immune receptor repertoire was used to minimize amplification bias, and any remaining bias was removed computationally after sequencing. The authors' pipeline ran thus. Repertoire diversity was quantified as the Shannon entropy index using custom Python scripts. Unsorted, CD4+ and CD8+ repertoires were examined separately, except in combined analyses, for which CD4+ and CD8+ sequences were merged in silico. Clonal expansion was defined as at least a 2-fold frequency increase after treatment relative to C1D1, with a pseudocount of 0.5 for undetected baseline clones. Clones with 0 or 1 copy at C1D1 were defined as singleton clones, while clones with 2 or more copies were defined as non-singleton clones. Clones expanded in unsorted samples were labelled as CD4+, CD8+ or unknown by matching protein sequences in sorted samples from the same patient. Wilcoxon tests on paired samples were used to test diversity changes from C1D1 to C4D1. Held by TCRdb, this immuneACCESS table contains in-frame sequences only and omits some clones. Under half of the omission traces to an unresolved V gene where checked; the cause of the rest is unknown. V and J calls plus clone size are reproduced from that table; the DNA served to infer D and trimming. Across this sample there are about 110,000 clones, with roughly 87% seen only once. The leading ten clones occupy just under 20% of the sample.

Recombination connected TRBV4-1 to TRBJ2-7, with TRBD2 as a weak D call on 5 bases. The receptor was derived from a human donor with classical Hodgkin lymphoma. The material was peripheral blood mononuclear cells (PBMCs), obtained before the second cycle of nivolumab. The DNA sequence is TGCGCCAGCAGCCCCGGGAATTGGGACTACGAGCAGTACTTC. This yields the protein CASSPGNWDYEQYF.